This T cell receptor (beta chain) comes out of a study of CD8+CD57+ T cells in acquired aplastic anemia. Background on the study: The mean DNA yield obtained from sorted CD4+ and CD8+ cells came to about 3 ug.

CDR1 is LNHDA, CDR2 SQIVND, per germline (reference sequence). Trimming at V came to 5 bases and at J to 1 base, leaving 7 bases not matched to a gene. The CDR3 contains 16 residues. Whoever was chosen for sequencing had shown CD8+CD57+ cell expansion by flow cytometry. Genomic DNA acted as the template from which TCR beta VDJ combination and CDR3 sequence profiling were carried out. MiXCR, applied by TCRdb to the reads, yields one record per CDR3 protein. This table holds some 160,000 distinct CDR3 sequences, roughly 48% found once. The rearrangement uses TRBV19 and TRBJ2-2, with TRBD1 matching 7 bases. The TCR comes from a human donor with aplastic anemia. Sample: sorted CD4+, CD8+, or CD8+CD57+ T cells (not recorded which) from PBMCs. CDR3 amino acids: CASSPGRDRNTGELFF. The CDR3 DNA sequence: TGTGCCAGTAGTCCGGGTCGGGACAGGAACACCGGGGAGCTGTTTTTT.